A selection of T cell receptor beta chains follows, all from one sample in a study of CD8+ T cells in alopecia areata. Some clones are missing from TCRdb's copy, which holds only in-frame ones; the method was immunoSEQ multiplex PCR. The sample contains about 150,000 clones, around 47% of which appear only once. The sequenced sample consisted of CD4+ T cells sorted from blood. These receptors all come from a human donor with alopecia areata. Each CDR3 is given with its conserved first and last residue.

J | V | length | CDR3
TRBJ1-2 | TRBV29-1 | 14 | CSVTQGQGTYGYTF
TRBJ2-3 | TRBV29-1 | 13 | CSVAGRAVDTQYF
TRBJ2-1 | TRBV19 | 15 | CASSIPGWGYNEQFF
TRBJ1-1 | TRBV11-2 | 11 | CASSLEPEAFF
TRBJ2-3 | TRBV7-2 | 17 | CASSLGTSGREADTQYF
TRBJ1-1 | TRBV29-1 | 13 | CSVAQGGYTEAFF
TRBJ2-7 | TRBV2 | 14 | CASRFDRTSYEQYF
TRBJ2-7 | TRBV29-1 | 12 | CSVGQTSYEQYF
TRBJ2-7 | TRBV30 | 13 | CAWSRGSSYEQYF
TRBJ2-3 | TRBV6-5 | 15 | CASSYGAGGADTQYF
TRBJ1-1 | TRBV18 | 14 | CASSRQSMNTEAFF
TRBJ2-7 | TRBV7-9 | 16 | CASRRESPGADYEQYF
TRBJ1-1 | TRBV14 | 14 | CASSQAGGGTEAFF
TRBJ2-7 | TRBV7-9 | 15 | CASSPRGTRTYEQYF
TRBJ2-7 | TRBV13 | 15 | CASSLGDRGHAEQYF
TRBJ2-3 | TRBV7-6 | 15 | CASSTWGARGATQYF
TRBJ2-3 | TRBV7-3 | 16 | CASSRAGGPGEDTQYF
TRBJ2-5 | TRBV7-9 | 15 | CASSLGQAFQETQYF
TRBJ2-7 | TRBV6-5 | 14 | CASSPTMGGYEQYF
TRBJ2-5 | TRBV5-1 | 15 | CASSSLREGPETQYF
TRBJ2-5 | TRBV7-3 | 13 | CASSTGSGGTQYF
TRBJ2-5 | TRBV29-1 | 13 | CSGGGTSRETQYF
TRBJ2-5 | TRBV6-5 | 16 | CASSYSLAGGPETQYF
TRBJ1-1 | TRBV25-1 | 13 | CASSDQGAAEAFF
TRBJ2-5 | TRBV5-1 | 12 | CASSLNGETQYF